Following are 18 T cell receptor beta chains from one sample sequenced in a study of CD8+ T cells in alopecia areata. Isolated RNA was reverse transcribed into cDNA used as the sequencing template. Profiled with immunoSEQ multiplex PCR; TCRdb holds only in-frame clones, not every one. In the table there are under 250,000 clones, more than 45% of which are singletons. Material: CD4+ T cells sorted from blood, obtained at week 0. These TCRs come from a human donor with alopecia areata.

The rearrangement links TRBV6-1 to TRBJ2-2; the D is unclear. The germline gives CDR1 MNHNS, CDR2 SASEGT. Trimming stripped 11 bases from V and 9 bases from J, with 10 bases between. The CDR3 loop spans 10 amino acids. In DNA form, the CDR3 reads TGTGCCGGTGGGCGGAGGGAGCTGTTTTTT. This translates into CAGGRRELFF.

V is TRBV5-1 and J is TRBJ2-3; D not certain. Trimming cost V 0 bases and J 4 bases, with 12 bases left between them. The CDR3 is 15 amino acids. Germline lookup yields CDR1 SGHRS and CDR2 YFSETQ. CDR3 nucleotide sequence: TGCGCCAGCAGCTTGGATTTCGTTCGGGCAGATACGCAGTATTTT. This translates into CASSLDFVRADTQYF.

This chain uses TRBV4-1 with TRBJ2-5, with 9 bases lining up with TRBD2. The germline V gene encodes CDR1 MGHRA and CDR2 YSYEKL. This CDR3 has 18 amino acids. V gave up 0 bases and J gave up 2 bases; unmatched junction bases: 10. This CDR3 is CASSQEVSASGEQETQYF. Written as DNA, the CDR3 is TGCGCCAGCAGCCAAGAGGTATCGGCTAGCGGGGAACAAGAGACCCAGTACTTC.

The CDR3 sequence is CASSPGLIETQYF. CDR3 nucleotide sequence: TGTGCCAGCAGCCCGGGACTCATAGAGACCCAGTACTTC. The chain is built from TRBV5-6 and TRBJ2-5; tentatively, D is TRBD2 (6 bases). Trimming removed 4 bases from V and 4 bases from J, with 11 bases in between. The CDR3 loop spans 13 amino acids. CDR1 and CDR2 from the germline V gene are SGHDT and YYEEEE. The complete variable domain, with remaining parts taken from reference TRBV5-6 and TRBJ2-5, reads DAGVTQSPTHLIKTRGQQVTLRCSPKSGHDTVSWYQQALGQGPQFIFQYYEEEERQRGNFPDRFSGHQFPNYSSELNVNALLLGDSALYLCASSPGLIETQYFGPGTRLLVL.

V usage is TRBV30 and J usage is TRBJ2-4; no clear D. The CDR3 consists of 15 residues. Germline CDR1 reads GTSNPN; CDR2 reads SVGIG (reference sequence). Trimming took off 2 bases at V and 0 bases at J, with 11 bases between the two ends. This CDR3 reads CAWSRFRLAKNIQYF. The CDR3 bases are TGTGCCTGGAGTCGCTTTAGACTAGCCAAAAACATTCAGTACTTC.

This clone was recorded a few times. The genes are TRBV5-1 and TRBJ2-7, with a possible D match to TRBD2 (6 bases). Trimming shortened V by 3 bases and J by 7 bases, and 14 bases separated the two germline ends. The CDR3 consists of 13 residues. Germline V gene sequence: CDR1 SGHRS, CDR2 YFSETQ. In nucleotides, the CDR3 is TGCGCCAGCAGCTCCGAGCGGGCGGGAGAGCAGTACTTC. Amino acid sequence: CASSSERAGEQYF.

The gene calls are TRBV10-3 and TRBJ2-2; no clear D. There are 15 residues in the CDR3. The V end lost 4 bases, the J end lost 0 bases, and 9 bases lay between the germline ends. Per the germline V gene, CDR1 is ENHRY and CDR2 is SYGVKD. The CDR3 bases are TGTGCCATCAGTGGGGCAGTGGCGAACACCGGGGAGCTGTTTTTT. This encodes CAISGAVANTGELFF.

This clone was found a few times. The rearrangement joins TRBV6-6 to TRBJ2-4; D is unclear. Germline CDR1 and CDR2: MNHNY and SVGAGI (reference sequence). V lost 7 bases and J 6 bases, leaving 13 bases between the germline ends. This CDR3 contains 13 residues. CDR3 in amino acids: CASTGATRNIQYF. The CDR3 DNA sequence: TGTGCCAGCACCGGAGCGACGAGAAACATTCAGTACTTC.

V gene TRBV5-1 combines with J gene TRBJ2-7; 8 bases are a match to TRBD1. The CDR3 is 14 residues long. Germline V gives CDR1 SGHRS, CDR2 YFSETQ. With V trimmed by 7 bases and J by 2 bases, 8 bases remained unmatched. The CDR3 DNA sequence: TGCGCCAGCTCGGAAACGACAGGGGCCTACGAGCAGTACTTC. Protein sequence: CASSETTGAYEQYF.

The table lists this clone with a count of one. The chain has TRBV30 and TRBJ2-7; possible D gene TRBD1, 5 bases. Germline CDR1 reads GTSNPN; CDR2 reads SVGIG (reference sequence). Trimming left V 1 base short and J 2 bases short, with 6 bases between. This CDR3 is 12 amino acids long. The CDR3 region has the DNA TGTGCCTGGAGTGAGACAGCCTACGAGCAGTACTTC. Protein product: CAWSETAYEQYF.

The V and J genes are TRBV30 and TRBJ2-1; D call uncertain. Trimming took off 4 bases at V and 4 bases at J, with 5 bases between the two ends. This CDR3 is built from 11 residues. The V gene's germline CDR1 is GTSNPN and CDR2 SVGIG (reference sequence). CDR3 residues: CAWKGYNEQFF. CDR3 DNA sequence: TGTGCCTGGAAAGGGTACAATGAGCAGTTCTTC.

The chain has TRBV6-6 and TRBJ2-6; tentatively, D is TRBD1 (5 bases). Germline CDR1 is MNHNY and CDR2 is SVGAGI (reference sequence). V lost 5 bases, J lost 4 bases, and 12 bases lay in between. This CDR3 region has 15 residues. The CDR3 protein is CASSGRVGGANVLTF. DNA for the CDR3: TGTGCCAGCAGTGGCAGGGTTGGCGGGGCCAACGTCCTGACTTTC.

This clone has only a few counts. The chain couples TRBV6-6 to TRBJ1-5; the D gene is possibly TRBD1 (5 bases). The CDR3 consists of 13 residues. V was clipped by 6 bases and J by 4 bases, with 10 bases between them. Per the germline V gene, CDR1 is MNHNY and CDR2 is SVGAGI (reference sequence). The CDR3 coding sequence is TGTGCCAGCAGACAGGCGACGAATCAGCCCCAGCATTTT. Amino acids: CASRQATNQPQHF.

This clone was seen a handful of times. V gene TRBV6-6 combines with J gene TRBJ1-2; TRBD1 agrees at 7 bases. In germline, CDR1 is MNHNY, CDR2 SVGAGI (reference sequence). V was pared by 6 bases and J by 5 bases, with 3 bases of the junction left unmatched. The CDR3 consists of 12 residues. In DNA, the CDR3 is TGTGCCAGCAGCTCAGGGGGGTATGGCTACACCTTC. This codes for CASSSGGYGYTF.

The chain couples TRBV2 to TRBJ1-1; 11 bases are a match to TRBD1. Germline V gene lookup returns CDR1 SNHLY and CDR2 FYNNEI. The CDR3 is 15 residues long. V gave up 6 bases and J gave up 8 bases; unmatched junction bases: 11. The CDR3: CASRFRTGGAGEAFF. DNA for the CDR3: TGTGCCAGCAGATTCCGGACAGGGGGCGCCGGGGAAGCTTTCTTT.

The rearrangement joins TRBV6-5 to TRBJ1-1; a possible D gene is TRBD1 (5 bases). Germline V gives CDR1 MNHEY, CDR2 SVGAGI. V lost 5 bases and J 4 bases, leaving 17 bases between the germline ends. The CDR3 contains 15 residues. CDR3 DNA: TGTGCCAGCAGTCCTCCTCAGGGATTTAGCACTGAAGCTTTCTTT. This encodes CASSPPQGFSTEAFF.

The gene calls are TRBV2 and TRBJ1-2; 8 bases match TRBD1. CDR3 length: 16 amino acids. Germline V lookup: CDR1 SNHLY, CDR2 FYNNEI. V was pared by 0 bases and J by 4 bases, with 7 bases of the junction left unmatched. The CDR3 protein is CASSEAQGAQGYGYTF. Here the CDR3 DNA reads TGTGCCAGCAGTGAAGCGCAGGGGGCGCAAGGCTATGGCTACACCTTC.

The chain uses TRBV4-1 and TRBJ2-7; TRBD2 agrees at 10 bases. This CDR3 spans 16 amino acids. Germline V CDR1 and CDR2: MGHRA, YSYEKL. J gave up 4 bases and V 1 base, and 7 bases lay outside the gene matches. This CDR3 is CASSQGGATSGYEQYF. CDR3 DNA: TGCGCCAGCAGCCAAGGTGGGGCGACTAGCGGGTACGAGCAGTACTTC.